This TCR beta chain derives from a study of T-cell reconstitution after alpha-beta-depleted transplantation in children. Unique molecular identifiers were incorporated into the prepared TCRbeta library. TCRdb re-analysed the PCR reads in MiXCR, keeping a single row per CDR3 protein. Altogether about 200,000 distinct CDR3 sequences are present, just over 14% being singletons, with the ten largest covering around 13%. This clonotype has at least ten counts. This receptor was taken from a human donor who donated a stem cell graft to a child with acute lymphoblastic leukemia. This sample comprised PBMCs from the stem cell graft donor, obtained from the stem cell graft.

The CDR3 is CASNAGTNQPQHF. CDR3 DNA sequence: TGTGCCAGCAATGCGGGGACCAATCAGCCCCAGCATTTT. The chain is built from TRBV2 and TRBJ1-5; possibly TRBD1 for D (5 bases). V was trimmed by 7 bases and J by 3 bases, leaving 10 bases between them. The CDR3 consists of 13 residues. Germline V CDR1 and CDR2: SNHLY, FYNNEI.